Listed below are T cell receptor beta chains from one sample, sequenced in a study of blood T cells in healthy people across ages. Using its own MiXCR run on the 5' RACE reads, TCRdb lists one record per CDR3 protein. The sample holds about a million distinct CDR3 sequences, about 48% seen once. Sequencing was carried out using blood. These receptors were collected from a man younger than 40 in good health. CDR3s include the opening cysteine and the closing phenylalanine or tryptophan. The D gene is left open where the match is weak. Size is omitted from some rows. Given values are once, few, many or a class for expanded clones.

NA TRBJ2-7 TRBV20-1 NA CSAPLFASYEQYF TGCAGTGCTCCTCTTTTTGCCTCCTACGAGCAGTACTTC
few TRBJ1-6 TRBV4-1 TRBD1 CASSQYDRGSGSPLHF TGCGCCAGCAGCCAATATGACAGGGGCTCGGGTTCACCCCTCCACTTT
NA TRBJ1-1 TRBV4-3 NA CASSQGVQFNTEAFF TGCGCCAGCAGCCAAGGGGTACAGTTCAACACTGAAGCTTTCTTT
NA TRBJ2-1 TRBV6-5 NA CASSFRGAEQFF TGTGCCAGCAGTTTCAGGGGGGCTGAGCAGTTCTTC
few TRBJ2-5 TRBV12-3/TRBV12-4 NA CASTFRGGGEETQYF TGTGCCAGCACTTTTAGAGGGGGGGGAGAAGAGACCCAGTACTTC
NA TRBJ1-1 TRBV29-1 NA CSVDSGGFATEAFF TGCAGCGTTGATTCGGGGGGCTTTGCCACTGAAGCTTTCTTT
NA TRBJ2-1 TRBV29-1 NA CSVEGLVGNEQFF TGCAGCGTTGAAGGACTAGTCGGGAATGAGCAGTTCTTC
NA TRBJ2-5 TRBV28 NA CASSFASLGRETQYF TGTGCCAGCAGTTTTGCCTCTTTGGGTCGGGAGACCCAGTACTTC
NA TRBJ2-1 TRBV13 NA CASSTFSNEQFF TGTGCCAGCAGCACTTTTAGTAATGAGCAGTTCTTC
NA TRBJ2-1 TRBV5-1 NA CASSLVTDPGSYNEQFF TGCGCCAGCAGCTTGGTGACAGACCCAGGAAGCTACAATGAGCAGTTCTTC
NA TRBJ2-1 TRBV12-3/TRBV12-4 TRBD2 CASSSSGGNNEQFF TGTGCCAGCAGCTCCAGCGGGGGCAACAATGAGCAGTTCTTC
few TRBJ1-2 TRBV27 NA CASSLIGTGELYGYTF TGTGCCAGCAGCCTGATCGGGACCGGAGAACTCTATGGCTACACCTTC
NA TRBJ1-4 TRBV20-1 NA CSARDTRTTNEKLFF TGCAGTGCTAGAGATACGAGAACAACTAATGAAAAACTGTTTTTT
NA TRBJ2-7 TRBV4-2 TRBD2 CASSHVAGGSSYEQYF TGTGCCAGCAGCCATGTAGCGGGGGGGAGCTCCTACGAGCAGTACTTC
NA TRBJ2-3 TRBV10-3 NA CAISPQGKDTQYF TGTGCCATCAGTCCCCAGGGGAAAGATACGCAGTATTTT
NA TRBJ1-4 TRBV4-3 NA CASSQGTLQGEKLFF TGCGCCAGCAGCCAAGGGACCCTACAAGGCGAAAAACTGTTTTTT
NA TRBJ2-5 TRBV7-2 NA CASSLAYQSQYF TGTGCCAGCAGCTTAGCCTACCAGTCACAGTACTTC
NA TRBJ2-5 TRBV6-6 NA CASSHSTAFETQYF TGTGCCAGCAGTCACTCAACGGCGTTTGAGACCCAGTACTTC
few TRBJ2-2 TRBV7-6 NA CASSLAVVNTGELFF TGTGCCAGCAGCTTAGCAGTGGTTAACACCGGGGAGCTGTTTTTT
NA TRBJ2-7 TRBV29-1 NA CSVGSGFYEQYF TGCAGCGTGGGATCAGGGTTCTACGAGCAGTACTTC
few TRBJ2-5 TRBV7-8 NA CASSPSMGETQYF TGTGCCAGCAGCCCTTCGATGGGGGAGACCCAGTACTTC
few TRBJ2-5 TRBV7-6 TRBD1 CASSALTGTGKETQYF TGTGCCAGCAGCGCCTTAACCGGGACAGGGAAAGAGACCCAGTACTTC
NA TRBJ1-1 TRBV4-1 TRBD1 CASSPGQWDTEAFF TGCGCCAGCAGCCCGGGACAGTGGGACACTGAAGCTTTCTTT
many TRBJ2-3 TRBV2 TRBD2 CASKRGSTDTQYF TGTGCCAGCAAGCGGGGAAGCACAGATACGCAGTATTTT
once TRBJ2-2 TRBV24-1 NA CATSGPPTDLNTGELFF TGTGCCACCAGTGGTCCTCCCACAGACTTGAACACCGGGGAGCTGTTTTTT
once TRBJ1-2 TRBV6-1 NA CAGGDLGSYGYTF TGTGCCGGCGGGGATCTCGGGAGCTATGGCTACACCTTC
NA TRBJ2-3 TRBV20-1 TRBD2 CSAYSGDYTDTQYF TGCAGTGCTTATAGCGGGGACTACACAGATACGCAGTATTTT
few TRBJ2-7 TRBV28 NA CASSLSLAEQYF TGTGCCAGCAGTTTAAGCTTAGCGGAGCAGTACTTC
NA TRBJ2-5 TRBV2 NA CASSPQGLGRETQYF TGTGCCAGCAGTCCTCAGGGTTTGGGGAGAGAGACCCAGTACTTC
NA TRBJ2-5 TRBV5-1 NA CASSAGQMQETQYF TGCGCCAGCAGCGCGGGACAGATGCAAGAGACCCAGTACTTC
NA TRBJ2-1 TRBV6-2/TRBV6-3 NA CASSYAANAYNEQFF TGTGCCAGCAGTTACGCCGCCAACGCTTACAATGAGCAGTTCTTC
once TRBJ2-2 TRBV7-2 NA CASSLFPDKAGELFF TGTGCCAGCAGCCTTTTTCCGGATAAGGCCGGGGAGCTGTTTTTT
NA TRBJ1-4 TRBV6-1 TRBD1 CASRTTGGGEKLFF TGTGCCAGCAGGACGACAGGGGGCGGAGAAAAACTGTTTTTT
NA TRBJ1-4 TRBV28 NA CASNRQEKLFF TGTGCCAGCAACAGGCAGGAAAAACTGTTTTTT